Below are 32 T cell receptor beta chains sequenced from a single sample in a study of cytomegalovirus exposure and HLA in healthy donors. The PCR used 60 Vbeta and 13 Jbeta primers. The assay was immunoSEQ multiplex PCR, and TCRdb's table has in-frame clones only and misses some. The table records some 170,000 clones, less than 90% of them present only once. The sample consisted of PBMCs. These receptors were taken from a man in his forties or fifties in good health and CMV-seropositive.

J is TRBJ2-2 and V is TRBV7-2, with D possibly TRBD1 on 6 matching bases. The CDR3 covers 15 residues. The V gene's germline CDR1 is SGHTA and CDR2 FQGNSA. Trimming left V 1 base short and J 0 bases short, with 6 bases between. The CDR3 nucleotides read TGTGCCAGCAGCTTAGGACAGGCGAACACCGGGGAGCTGTTTTTT. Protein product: CASSLGQANTGELFF.

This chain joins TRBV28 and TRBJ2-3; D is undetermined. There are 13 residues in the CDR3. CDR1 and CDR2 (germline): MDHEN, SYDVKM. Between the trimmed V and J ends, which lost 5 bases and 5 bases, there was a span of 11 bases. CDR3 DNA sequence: TGTGCCAGCAGTCCCTACCGAGGAGATACGCAGTATTTT. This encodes CASSPYRGDTQYF. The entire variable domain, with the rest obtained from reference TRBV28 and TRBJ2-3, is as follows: DVKVTQSSRYLVKRTGEKVFLECVQDMDHENMFWYRQDPGLGLRLIYFSYDVKMKEKGDIPEGYSVSREKKERFSLILESASTNQTSMYLCASSPYRGDTQYFGPGTRLTVL.

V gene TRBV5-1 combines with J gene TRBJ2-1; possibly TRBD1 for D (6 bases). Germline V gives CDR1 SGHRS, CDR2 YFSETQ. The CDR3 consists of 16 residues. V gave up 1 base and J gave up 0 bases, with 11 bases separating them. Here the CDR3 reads CASSLQGFLSYNEQFF. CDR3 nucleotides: TGCGCCAGCAGCTTGCAGGGGTTCCTCTCCTACAATGAGCAGTTCTTC. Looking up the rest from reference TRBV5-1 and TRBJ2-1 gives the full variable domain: KAGVTQTPRYLIKTRGQQVTLSCSPISGHRSVSWYQQTPGQGLQFLFEYFSETQRNKGNFPGRFSGRQFSNSRSEMNVSTLELGDSALYLCASSLQGFLSYNEQFFGPGTRLTVL.

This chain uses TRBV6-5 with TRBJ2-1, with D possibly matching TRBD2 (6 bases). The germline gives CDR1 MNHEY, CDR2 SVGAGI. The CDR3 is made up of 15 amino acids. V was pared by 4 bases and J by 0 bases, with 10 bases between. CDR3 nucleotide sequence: TGTGCCAGCAGTTCCCCCGGGGGCTCCTACAATGAGCAGTTCTTC. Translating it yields CASSSPGGSYNEQFF.

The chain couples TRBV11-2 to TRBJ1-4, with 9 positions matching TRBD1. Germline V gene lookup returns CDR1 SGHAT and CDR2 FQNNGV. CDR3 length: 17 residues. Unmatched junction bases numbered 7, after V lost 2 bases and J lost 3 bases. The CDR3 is CASSLTGTGRPNEKLFF. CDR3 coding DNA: TGTGCCAGCAGCTTAACCGGGACAGGGAGGCCTAATGAAAAACTGTTTTTT. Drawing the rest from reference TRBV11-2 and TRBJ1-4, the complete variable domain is EAGVAQSPRYKIIEKRQSVAFWCNPISGHATLYWYQQILGQGPKLLIQFQNNGVVDDSQLPKDRFSAERLKGVDSTLKIQPAKLEDSAVYLCASSLTGTGRPNEKLFFGSGTQLSVL.

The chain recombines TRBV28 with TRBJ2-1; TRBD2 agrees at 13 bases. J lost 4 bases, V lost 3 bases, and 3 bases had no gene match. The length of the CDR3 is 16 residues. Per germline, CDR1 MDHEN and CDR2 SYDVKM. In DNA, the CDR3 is TGTGCCAGCAGTTTCCCGGGACTAGCGGGGTACAATGAGCAGTTCTTC. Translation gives CASSFPGLAGYNEQFF.

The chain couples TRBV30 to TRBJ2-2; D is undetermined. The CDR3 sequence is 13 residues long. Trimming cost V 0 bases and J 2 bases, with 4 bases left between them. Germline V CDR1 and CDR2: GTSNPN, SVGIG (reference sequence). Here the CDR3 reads CAWSVYNTGELFF. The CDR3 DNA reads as TGTGCCTGGAGTGTCTACAACACCGGGGAGCTGTTTTTT.

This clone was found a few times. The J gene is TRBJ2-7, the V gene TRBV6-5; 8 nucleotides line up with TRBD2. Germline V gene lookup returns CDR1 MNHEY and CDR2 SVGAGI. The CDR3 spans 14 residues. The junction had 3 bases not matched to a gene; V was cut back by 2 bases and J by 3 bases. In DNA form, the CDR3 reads TGTGCCAGCAGTTACCTCGGGACTAGCTACGAGCAGTACTTC. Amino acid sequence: CASSYLGTSYEQYF.

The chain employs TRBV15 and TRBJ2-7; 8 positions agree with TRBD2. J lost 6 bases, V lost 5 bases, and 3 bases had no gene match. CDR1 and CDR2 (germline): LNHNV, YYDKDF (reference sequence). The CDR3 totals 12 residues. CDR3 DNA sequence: TGTGCCACCAGCCCGGGGGGGGCCGAGCAGTACTTC. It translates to CATSPGGAEQYF.

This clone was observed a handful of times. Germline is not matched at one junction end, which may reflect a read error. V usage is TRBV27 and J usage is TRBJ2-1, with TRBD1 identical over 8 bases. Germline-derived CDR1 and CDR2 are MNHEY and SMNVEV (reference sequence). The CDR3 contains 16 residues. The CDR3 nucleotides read TGTGCCAGCAGCTTATCCGGACAGGGATTAGGCAATGAGCAGTTCTTC. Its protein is CASSLSGQGLGNEQFF.

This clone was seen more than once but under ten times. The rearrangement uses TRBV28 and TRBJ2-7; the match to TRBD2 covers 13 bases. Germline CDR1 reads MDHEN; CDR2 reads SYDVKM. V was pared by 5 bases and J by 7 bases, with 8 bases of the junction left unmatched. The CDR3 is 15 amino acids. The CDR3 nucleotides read TGTGCCAGCAGTCCCTGGACTAGCGGGAGTGATGAGCAGTACTTC. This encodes CASSPWTSGSDEQYF.

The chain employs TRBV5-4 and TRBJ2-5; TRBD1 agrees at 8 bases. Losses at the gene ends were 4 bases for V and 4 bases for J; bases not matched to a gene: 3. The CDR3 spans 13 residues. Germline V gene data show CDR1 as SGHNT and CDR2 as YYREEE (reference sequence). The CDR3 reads CASSDDRGETQYF. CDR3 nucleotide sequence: TGTGCCAGCAGCGATGACAGGGGAGAGACCCAGTACTTC.

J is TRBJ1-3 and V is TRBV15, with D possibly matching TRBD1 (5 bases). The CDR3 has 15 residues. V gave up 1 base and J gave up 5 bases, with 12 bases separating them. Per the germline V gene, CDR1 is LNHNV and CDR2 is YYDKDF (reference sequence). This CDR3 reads CATSRVEGNRNTIYF. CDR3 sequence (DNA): TGTGCCACCAGCAGAGTGGAGGGGAACAGAAACACCATATATTTT.

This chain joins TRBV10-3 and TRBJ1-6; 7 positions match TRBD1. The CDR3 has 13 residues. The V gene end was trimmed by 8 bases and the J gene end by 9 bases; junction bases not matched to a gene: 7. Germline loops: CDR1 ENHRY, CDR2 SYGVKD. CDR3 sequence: CAIGQAEGSPLHF. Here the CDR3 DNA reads TGTGCCATCGGACAGGCCGAGGGTTCACCCCTCCACTTT.

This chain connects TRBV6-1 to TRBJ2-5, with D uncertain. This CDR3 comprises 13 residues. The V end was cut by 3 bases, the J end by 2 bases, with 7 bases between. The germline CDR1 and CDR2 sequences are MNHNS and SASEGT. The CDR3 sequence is CASSDTPQETQYF. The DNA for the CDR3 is TGTGCCAGCAGTGACACACCTCAAGAGACCCAGTACTTC.

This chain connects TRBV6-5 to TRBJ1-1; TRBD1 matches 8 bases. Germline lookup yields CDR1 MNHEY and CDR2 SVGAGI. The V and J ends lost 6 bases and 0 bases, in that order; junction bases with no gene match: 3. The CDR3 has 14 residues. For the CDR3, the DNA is TGTGCCAGCAGGGAGGACAGGGTGAACACTGAAGCTTTCTTT. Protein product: CASREDRVNTEAFF.

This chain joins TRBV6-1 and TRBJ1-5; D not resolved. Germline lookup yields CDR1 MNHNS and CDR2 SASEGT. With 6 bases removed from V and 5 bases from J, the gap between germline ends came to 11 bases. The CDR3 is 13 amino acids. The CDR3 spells CASSLLIDQPQHF. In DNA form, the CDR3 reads TGTGCCAGCAGCCTCTTAATTGATCAGCCCCAGCATTTT.

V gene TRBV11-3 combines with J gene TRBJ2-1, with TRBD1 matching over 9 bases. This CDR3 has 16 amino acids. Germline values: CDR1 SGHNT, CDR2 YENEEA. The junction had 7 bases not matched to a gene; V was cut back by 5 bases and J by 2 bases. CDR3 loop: CASSRQRQGAYNEQFF. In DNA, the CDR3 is TGTGCCAGCAGCCGACAGCGACAGGGGGCCTACAATGAGCAGTTCTTC.

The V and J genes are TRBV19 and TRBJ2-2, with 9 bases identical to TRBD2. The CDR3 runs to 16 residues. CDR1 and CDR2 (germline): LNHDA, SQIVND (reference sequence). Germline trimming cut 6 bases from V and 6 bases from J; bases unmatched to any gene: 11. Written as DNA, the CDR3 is TGTGCCAGTAGGCCTGGCGCGGGGGGGCTCGCCGGGGAGCTGTTTTTT. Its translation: CASRPGAGGLAGELFF.

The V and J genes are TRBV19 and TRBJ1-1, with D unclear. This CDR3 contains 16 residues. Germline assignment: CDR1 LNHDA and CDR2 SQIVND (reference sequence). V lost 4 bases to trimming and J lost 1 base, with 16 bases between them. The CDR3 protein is CASSKNAGNQNTEAFF. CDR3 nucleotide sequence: TGTGCCAGTAGTAAAAACGCAGGAAACCAGAACACTGAAGCTTTCTTT.

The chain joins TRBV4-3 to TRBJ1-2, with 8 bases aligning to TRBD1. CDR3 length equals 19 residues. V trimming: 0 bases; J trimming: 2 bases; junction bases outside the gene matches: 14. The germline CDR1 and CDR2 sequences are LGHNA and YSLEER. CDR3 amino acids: CASSQEARDRRGWNYGYTF. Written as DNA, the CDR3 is TGCGCCAGCAGCCAAGAAGCCCGGGACAGGAGAGGCTGGAACTATGGCTACACCTTC.

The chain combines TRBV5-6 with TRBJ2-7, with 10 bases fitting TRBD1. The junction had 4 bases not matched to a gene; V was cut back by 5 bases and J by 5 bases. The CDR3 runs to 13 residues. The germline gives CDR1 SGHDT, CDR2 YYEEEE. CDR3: CASSWGQGNEQYF. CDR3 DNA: TGTGCCAGCAGTTGGGGACAGGGGAACGAGCAGTACTTC.

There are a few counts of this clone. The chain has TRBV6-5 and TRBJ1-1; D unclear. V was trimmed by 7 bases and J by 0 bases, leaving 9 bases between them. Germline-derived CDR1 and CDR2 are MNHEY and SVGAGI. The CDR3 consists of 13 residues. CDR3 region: CASKLELNTEAFF. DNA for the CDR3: TGTGCCAGCAAATTAGAGCTGAACACTGAAGCTTTCTTT.

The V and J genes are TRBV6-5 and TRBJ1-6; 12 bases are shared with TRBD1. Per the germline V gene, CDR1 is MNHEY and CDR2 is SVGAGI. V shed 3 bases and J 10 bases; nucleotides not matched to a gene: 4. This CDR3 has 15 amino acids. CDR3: CASSYPGTGGSPLHF. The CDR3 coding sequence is TGTGCCAGCAGTTATCCCGGGACAGGGGGCTCACCCCTCCACTTT.

The CDR3 region is CAWSETSGRDTQYF. The CDR3 DNA reads TGTGCCTGGAGTGAGACTAGCGGGAGGGATACGCAGTATTTT. This chain connects TRBV30 to TRBJ2-3, with TRBD2 identical over 13 bases. CDR3 length: 14 residues. V lost 1 base to trimming and J lost 6 bases; unmatched junction nucleotides: 1. Germline assignment: CDR1 GTSNPN and CDR2 SVGIG (reference sequence).

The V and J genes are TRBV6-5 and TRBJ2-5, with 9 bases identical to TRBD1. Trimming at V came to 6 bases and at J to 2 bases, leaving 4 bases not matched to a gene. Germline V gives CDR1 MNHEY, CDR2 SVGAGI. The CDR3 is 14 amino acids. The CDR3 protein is CASSSGQGQETQYF. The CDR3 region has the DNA TGTGCCAGCAGCTCAGGACAGGGGCAAGAGACCCAGTACTTC.

CDR3 protein: CASSLGVTTGELFF. The DNA for the CDR3 is TGCGCCAGCAGCCTCGGAGTCACCACCGGGGAGCTGTTTTTT. This chain joins TRBV4-1 and TRBJ2-2; D ambiguous. Germline V gene sequence: CDR1 MGHRA, CDR2 YSYEKL. V lost 4 bases, J lost 4 bases, and 10 bases lay in between. This CDR3 comprises 14 residues.

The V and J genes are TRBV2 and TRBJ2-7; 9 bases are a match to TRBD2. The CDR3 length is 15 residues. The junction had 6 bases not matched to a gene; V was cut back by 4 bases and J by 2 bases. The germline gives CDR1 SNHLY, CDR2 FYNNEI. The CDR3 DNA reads TGTGCCAGCAGTGTTGCTAGCGGGATACCCTACGAGCAGTACTTC. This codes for CASSVASGIPYEQYF. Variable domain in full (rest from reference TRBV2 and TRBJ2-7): EPEVTQTPSHQVTQMGQEVILRCVPISNHLYFYWYRQILGQKVEFLVSFYNNEISEKSEIFDDQFSVERPDGSNFTLKIRSTKLEDSAMYFCASSVASGIPYEQYFGPGTRLTVT.

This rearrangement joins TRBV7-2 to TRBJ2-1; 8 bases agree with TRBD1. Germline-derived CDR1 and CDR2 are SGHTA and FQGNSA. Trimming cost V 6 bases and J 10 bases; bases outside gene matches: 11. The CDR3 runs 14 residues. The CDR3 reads CASRGGQGRGEQFF. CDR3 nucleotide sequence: TGTGCCAGCAGGGGCGGACAGGGACGGGGAGAGCAGTTCTTC.

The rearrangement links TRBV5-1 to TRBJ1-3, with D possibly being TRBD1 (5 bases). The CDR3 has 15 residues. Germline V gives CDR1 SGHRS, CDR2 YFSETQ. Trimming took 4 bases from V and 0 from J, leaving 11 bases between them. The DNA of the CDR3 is TGCGCCAGCAGCATGGAGGGGAACTCTGGAAACACCATATATTTT. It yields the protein CASSMEGNSGNTIYF.

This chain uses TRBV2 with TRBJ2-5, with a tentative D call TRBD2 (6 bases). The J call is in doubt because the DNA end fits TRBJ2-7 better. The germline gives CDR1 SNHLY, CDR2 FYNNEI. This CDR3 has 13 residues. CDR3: CASSELEGYEQYF. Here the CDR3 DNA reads TGTGCCAGCAGTGAGTTGGAGGGCTACGAGCAGTACTTC.

The CDR3 DNA sequence: TGTGCCAGCAGCCTGACAGGCTCTGGAAACACCATATATTTT. Protein sequence: CASSLTGSGNTIYF. The V call is TRBV27, the J call TRBJ1-3, with a possible D match to TRBD1 (6 bases). V gave up 6 bases and J gave up 0 bases, with 9 bases separating them. The CDR3 is made up of 14 amino acids. Germline V gives CDR1 MNHEY, CDR2 SMNVEV (reference sequence).